The sequence of this TCR beta chain was determined in a study of neurological immune-mediated disorders. Maryland, USA blood bank volunteers served as healthy controls. cDNA synthesis was performed by 5'RACE with 10-nucleotide random UMIs. In each sequencing run, over 180 million TCR-beta sequences were generated from 15-18 subjects. TCRdb re-analysed the 5' RACE reads in MiXCR, keeping a single row per CDR3 protein. Of about 30,000 distinct CDR3 sequences listed, around 5.9% were seen once; the top ten hold roughly 1.9%. Notes on the study in general: Private repertoires in all groups were suggested, as expanded clones shared no CDR3 amino acid sequences across subjects.

The table lists this clonotype with many counts. The antigen remains unidentified. In germline, CDR1 is SGHTS, CDR2 YDEGEE. The CDR3 contains 13 residues. With 5 bases removed from V and 9 bases from J, the gap between germline ends came to 15 bases. This sequence originates from a woman aged 45-59 years in good health. The chain employs TRBV5-8 and TRBJ2-1; weak D call: TRBD1 (6 bases). What was sequenced was CD4+ T cells from blood. CDR3 residues: CASREQGRGEQFF. The DNA for the CDR3 is TGTGCCAGCAGGGAACAGGGTCGGGGTGAGCAGTTCTTC.